This T cell receptor (beta chain) originates from a study of cytomegalovirus exposure and HLA in healthy donors. PCR used 60 Vbeta primers and 13 Jbeta primers. Using immunoSEQ multiplex PCR, the repertoire was profiled, and TCRdb retains in-frame clones only, with some absent. The sample includes around 140,000 clones, about two thirds of them seen just once. V trimming: 0 bases; J trimming: 4 bases; junction bases outside the gene matches: 4. This CDR3 contains 16 residues. CDR1 is SGDLS, CDR2 YYNGEE, per germline. As regards this clone: Antigen unknown.

Study conclusions and caveats: It emerged from a later analysis that several of the most significant clusters appeared to be linked to common viral pathogens.

Sequencing was carried out using PBMCs. This receptor was taken from a man in his fifties in good health and CMV-seropositive. V and J are TRBV9 and TRBJ2-1; 10 bases align to TRBD2. As DNA, the CDR3 is TGTGCCAGCAGCGTAGTGTCTAGCGGGGGTTACAATGAGCAGTTCTTC. Translated: CASSVVSSGGYNEQFF.